This T cell receptor beta chain was profiled in a study of breast tumors, draining lymph nodes, adjacent tissues. Study findings and constraints: The data were judged consistent with most tumor T cells coming from lymph node and expanding in tumor.

TCRdb ran MiXCR on the multiplex PCR reads and lists one entry per CDR3 protein. The table includes around 25,000 distinct CDR3 sequences, roughly 21% detected once. As regards this clonotype: Its target is unknown.

CDR1 is MRHNA, CDR2 SNTAGT, per germline. There are 14 residues in the CDR3. V dropped 3 bases and J dropped 1 base, with 8 bases sitting between them. The chain combines TRBV6-4 with TRBJ2-3; a weak D match, TRBD1 (6 bases). The TCR comes from a female donor with breast cancer. Some clones in this sample may be carry-over from other donors' samples. The sequenced sample was breast tumor tissue. Here the CDR3 reads CASSEQGGTDTQYF. The CDR3 nucleotides are TGTGCCAGCAGTGAACAGGGTGGCACAGATACGCAGTATTTT.